Listed below are T cell receptor beta chains from one sample, sequenced in a study of cytomegalovirus exposure and HLA in healthy donors. TCRdb's copy holds only in-frame clones and misses some; the assay was immunoSEQ multiplex PCR. The data hold about 120,000 clones, with about 68% observed a single time. Sequencing used PBMCs. The origin of the receptors is a middle-aged man in good health and CMV-seropositive. Each CDR3 is given with its conserved first and last residue. Fields, in order: CDR3 protein, J gene, V gene, D gene. D genes are given only for firm matches.

CDR3aa: CAWRPNQKETQYF
j_gene: TRBJ2-5
v_gene: TRBV30
d_gene: -

CDR3aa: CASRPQGVSTEAFF
j_gene: TRBJ1-1
v_gene: TRBV19
d_gene: TRBD1

CDR3aa: CASSSLGDRSSGNTIYF
j_gene: TRBJ1-3
v_gene: TRBV5-1
d_gene: TRBD1

CDR3aa: CASSGTGGAGQPQHF
j_gene: TRBJ1-5
v_gene: TRBV10-2
d_gene: TRBD1

CDR3aa: CASSDRANQPQHF
j_gene: TRBJ1-5
v_gene: TRBV28
d_gene: TRBD1

CDR3aa: CASSFRDRGYEQYF
j_gene: TRBJ2-7
v_gene: TRBV5-6
d_gene: TRBD1

CDR3aa: CASSPGTASYQPQHF
j_gene: TRBJ1-5
v_gene: TRBV28
d_gene: TRBD1

CDR3aa: CASTEPGVLEQFF
j_gene: TRBJ2-1
v_gene: TRBV11-2
d_gene: -

CDR3aa: CASSLGAANTGELFF
j_gene: TRBJ2-2
v_gene: TRBV28
d_gene: -

CDR3aa: CASSVATASRRTYSNTGELFF
j_gene: TRBJ2-2
v_gene: TRBV9
d_gene: -

CDR3aa: CASRTSGEETQYF
j_gene: TRBJ2-5
v_gene: TRBV7-9
d_gene: TRBD2

CDR3aa: CASSLGQGGSGNTIYF
j_gene: TRBJ1-3
v_gene: TRBV5-1
d_gene: -

CDR3aa: CATSRDVNTDTQYF
j_gene: TRBJ2-3
v_gene: TRBV15
d_gene: -

CDR3aa: CASSLIPQGPKTQYF
j_gene: TRBJ2-5
v_gene: TRBV28
d_gene: -

CDR3aa: CASSSSGGGNQPQHF
j_gene: TRBJ1-5
v_gene: TRBV7-2
d_gene: TRBD1

CDR3aa: CASSRGGENYGYTF
j_gene: TRBJ1-2
v_gene: TRBV25-1
d_gene: -

CDR3aa: CASSFLYNQPQHF
j_gene: TRBJ1-5
v_gene: TRBV5-5
d_gene: -

CDR3aa: CSVVPGGQDF
j_gene: TRBJ2-7
v_gene: TRBV20-1
d_gene: TRBD2

CDR3aa: CASSAQGRLQPQHF
j_gene: TRBJ1-5
v_gene: TRBV19
d_gene: -

CDR3aa: CASSPLTLNTEAFF
j_gene: TRBJ1-1
v_gene: TRBV6-1
d_gene: -

CDR3aa: CASSEAQGTPGYGYTF
j_gene: TRBJ1-2
v_gene: TRBV6-1
d_gene: -

CDR3aa: CSVHTTGSATEAFF
j_gene: TRBJ1-1
v_gene: TRBV29-1
d_gene: -

CDR3aa: CASSLAHNTGNQPQHF
j_gene: TRBJ1-5
v_gene: TRBV5-5
d_gene: -